These 5 T cell receptor beta chains were sequenced from one sample in a study of blood T cell repertoires in COVID-19. Assay: immunoSEQ multiplex PCR; the TCRdb copy retains only in-frame clones and omits some. The table lists roughly 79,000 clones, 82% of them singletons. Sequences were obtained from peripheral blood. These receptors all stem from a human donor in a cohort sampled during active COVID-19.

This chain uses TRBV29-1 with TRBJ2-1; weak D call: TRBD1 (7 bases). CDR1 SQVTM and CDR2 ANQGSEA come from the germline V gene. V was pared by 2 bases and J by 4 bases, with 18 bases between. The CDR3 is made up of 16 amino acids. The CDR3 region is CSVEIQGRPMYNEQFF. The CDR3, as DNA: TGCAGCGTTGAAATACAGGGGAGGCCAATGTACAATGAGCAGTTCTTC.

The chain recombines TRBV5-1 with TRBJ2-3, with TRBD1 identical over 9 bases. CDR3 length: 15 residues. With 5 bases clipped from V and 2 bases from J, the junction kept 6 bases outside the gene matches. Germline V gene sequence: CDR1 SGHRS, CDR2 YFSETQ. CDR3 residues: CASRRTGDSTDTQYF. The CDR3 DNA follows: TGCGCCAGCAGGCGGACAGGGGATTCCACAGATACGCAGTATTTT.

The chain has TRBV30 and TRBJ2-6, with 10 bases that match TRBD1. The CDR3 spans 17 residues. The germline V gene has CDR1 GTSNPN and CDR2 SVGIG (reference sequence). The DNA for the CDR3 is TGTGCAAGGGACAGGGGTGTCCTTCTCTCTGGGGCCAACGTCCTGACTTTC. It is translated as CARDRGVLLSGANVLTF.

The chain couples TRBV12-3 or TRBV12-4 to TRBJ1-2; D remains unclear. Trimming shortened V by 5 bases and J by 5 bases, and 6 bases separated the two germline ends. The CDR3 consists of 11 residues. This CDR3 reads CASSEQYGYTF. CDR3 DNA: TGTGCCAGCAGTGAACAGTATGGCTACACCTTC.

The chain carries TRBV11-2 and TRBJ2-7, with D perhaps matching TRBD1 (5 bases). Trimming pared 1 base from V and 2 bases from J, leaving 6 bases between. Germline V CDR1 and CDR2: SGHAT, FQNNGV. CDR3 length: 13 residues. CDR3 DNA sequence: TGTGCCAGCAGCTTAGTACAGGCCTACGAGCAGTACTTC. This gives the protein CASSLVQAYEQYF.